This T cell receptor (beta chain) was recovered during a study of T cells in Graves' hyperthyroidism and ophthalmopathy. At the level of the study: Peripheral blood was taken when the disease was first diagnosed, before any treatment began. Study outcomes and limitations: Blood samples included most of the expanded thyroid clonotypes exceeding 0.001.

A NOSPECS grade of at least 4, a Clinical Activity Score of at least 3 and duration under 3 months were recorded in ophthalmopathy patients. Each 10 ml fresh peripheral blood draw supplied the PBMCs. CDR3 length: 16 amino acids. The germline CDR1 and CDR2 sequences are SQVTM and ANQGSEA. With V trimmed by 4 bases and J by 5 bases, 9 bases remained unmatched. Amplification yielded TCR beta CDR3 regions, with RNA transcripts as the source. Initially, a first-round RT-PCR of the TCR CDR3 employed the HTBI primer set. TCRdb called the multiplex PCR reads again in MiXCR, with one record for every CDR3 protein. The table records about 530,000 distinct CDR3 sequences, under 20% of them present only once. This clonotype was seen a few times. The antigen is not known.

The sample taken for sequencing was blood. This chain uses TRBV29-1 with TRBJ2-5; 14 bases are a match to TRBD2. This receptor was identified in a woman under 30 with Graves' ophthalmopathy. DNA for the CDR3: TGCAGCGTTGGGTCGGGACTAGCGGGAGATTGGGAGACCCAGTACTTC. Amino acids: CSVGSGLAGDWETQYF.